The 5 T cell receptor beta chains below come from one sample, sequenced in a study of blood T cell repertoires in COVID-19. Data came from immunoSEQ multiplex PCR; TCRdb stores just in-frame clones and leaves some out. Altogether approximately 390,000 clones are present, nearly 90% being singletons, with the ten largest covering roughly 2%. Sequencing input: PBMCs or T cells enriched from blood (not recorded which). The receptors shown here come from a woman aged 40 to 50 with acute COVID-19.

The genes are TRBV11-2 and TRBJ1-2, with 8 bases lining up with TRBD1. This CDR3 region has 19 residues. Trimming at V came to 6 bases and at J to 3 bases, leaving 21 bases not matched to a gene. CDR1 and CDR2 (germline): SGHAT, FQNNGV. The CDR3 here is CASSSILRTGQARDYGYTF. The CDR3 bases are TGTGCCAGCAGTTCAATCCTACGGACAGGGCAGGCGAGGGACTATGGCTACACCTTC. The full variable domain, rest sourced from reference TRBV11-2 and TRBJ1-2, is EAGVAQSPRYKIIEKRQSVAFWCNPISGHATLYWYQQILGQGPKLLIQFQNNGVVDDSQLPKDRFSAERLKGVDSTLKIQPAKLEDSAVYLCASSSILRTGQARDYGYTFGSGTRLTVV.

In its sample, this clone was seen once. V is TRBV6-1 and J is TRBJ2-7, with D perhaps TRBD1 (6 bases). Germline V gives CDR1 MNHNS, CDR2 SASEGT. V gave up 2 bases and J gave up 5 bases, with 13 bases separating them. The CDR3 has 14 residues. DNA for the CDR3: TGTGCCAGCAGTGAATCTACAGGGCCCCACGAGCAGTACTTC. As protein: CASSESTGPHEQYF.

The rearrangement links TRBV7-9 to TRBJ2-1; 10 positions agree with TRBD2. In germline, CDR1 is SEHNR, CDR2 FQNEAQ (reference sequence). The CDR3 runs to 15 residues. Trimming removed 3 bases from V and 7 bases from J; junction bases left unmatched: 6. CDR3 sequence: CASSLGTSVSNEQFF. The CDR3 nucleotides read TGTGCCAGCAGCTTGGGGACTAGCGTATCAAATGAGCAGTTCTTC.

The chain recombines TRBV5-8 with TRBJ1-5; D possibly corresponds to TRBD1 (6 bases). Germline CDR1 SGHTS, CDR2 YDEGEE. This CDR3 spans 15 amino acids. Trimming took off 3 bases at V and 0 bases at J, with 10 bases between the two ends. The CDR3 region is CASSYRDTSNQPQHF. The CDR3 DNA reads TGTGCCAGCAGCTACCGGGACACTAGCAATCAGCCCCAGCATTTT.

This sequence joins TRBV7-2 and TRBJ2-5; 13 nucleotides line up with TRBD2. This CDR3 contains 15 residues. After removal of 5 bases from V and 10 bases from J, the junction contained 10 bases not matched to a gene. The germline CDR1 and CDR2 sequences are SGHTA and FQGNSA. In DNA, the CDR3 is TGTGCCAGCAGCCCCGGACTAGCGGGGGTGTCCCGCCAGTACTTC. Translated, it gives CASSPGLAGVSRQYF.